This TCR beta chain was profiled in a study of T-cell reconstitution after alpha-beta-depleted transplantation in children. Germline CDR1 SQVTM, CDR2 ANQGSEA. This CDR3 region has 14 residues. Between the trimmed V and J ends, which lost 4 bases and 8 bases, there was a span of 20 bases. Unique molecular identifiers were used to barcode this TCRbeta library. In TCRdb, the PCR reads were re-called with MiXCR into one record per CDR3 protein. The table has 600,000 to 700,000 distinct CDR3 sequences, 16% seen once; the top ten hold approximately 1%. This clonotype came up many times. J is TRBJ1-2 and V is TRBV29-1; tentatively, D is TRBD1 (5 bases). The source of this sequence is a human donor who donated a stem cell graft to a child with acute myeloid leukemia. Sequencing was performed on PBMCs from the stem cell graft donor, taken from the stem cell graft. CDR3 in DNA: TGCAGCGTTGTCCCTATCCCGGGGGGGTACGGCTACACCTTC. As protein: CSVVPIPGGYGYTF.